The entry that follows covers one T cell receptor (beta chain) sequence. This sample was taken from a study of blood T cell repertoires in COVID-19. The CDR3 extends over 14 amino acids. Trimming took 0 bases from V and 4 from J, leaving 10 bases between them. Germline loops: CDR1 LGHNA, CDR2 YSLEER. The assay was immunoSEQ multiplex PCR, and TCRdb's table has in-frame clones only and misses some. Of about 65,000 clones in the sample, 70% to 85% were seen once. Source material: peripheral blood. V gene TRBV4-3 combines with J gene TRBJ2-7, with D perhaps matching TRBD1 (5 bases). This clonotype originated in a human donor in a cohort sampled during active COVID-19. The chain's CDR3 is CASSQEWTTYEQYF. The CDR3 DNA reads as TGCGCCAGCAGCCAAGAGTGGACAACTTACGAGCAGTACTTC.